The clone carrying this T cell receptor beta chain was observed a handful of times. This specimen belongs to a study of blood T cell repertoires in COVID-19. Original methodology: Reference gene primer amplification in the assay estimated nucleated cell counts. The table came from immunoSEQ multiplex PCR; TCRdb's copy has only in-frame clones and leaves some out. The V and J calls and the clone size are those of that table, but D and trimming were determined from the DNA. In the table there are 100,000 to 150,000 clones, around 86% of which are singletons. CDR1 and CDR2 (germline): SGHDN, FVKESK. The ends were cut back, 1 base at V and 4 bases at J, with 10 bases in the middle. The length of the CDR3 is 14 residues.

Sample: peripheral blood. J is TRBJ1-2 and V is TRBV14; D is unclear. This clonotype was sampled from a man in his 60s with acute or convalescent COVID-19. CDR3 DNA sequence: TGTGCCAGCAGCCAAGGTGGCAGTCCCTATGGCTACACCTTC. As protein: CASSQGGSPYGYTF.